Below, 7 T cell receptor beta chains from the same sample are listed, as sequenced in a study of blood T cell repertoires in COVID-19. The data were produced by immunoSEQ multiplex PCR, yet TCRdb's version contains in-frame clones alone and is incomplete. The sample contains 200,000 to 300,000 clones, 84% of which appear only once. Sequencing was done on a sample of peripheral blood. Receptors originate from a man aged 35-49 years who had recovered from COVID-19.

This chain links TRBV10-1 with TRBJ2-5; 10 bases match TRBD1. This CDR3 comprises 16 residues. Germline CDR1 and CDR2: WNHNN and SYGVQD (reference sequence). V lost 0 bases and J lost 5; bases outside the gene matches: 6. The CDR3: CASSESTPGQGETQYF. The CDR3 DNA reads TGCGCCAGCAGTGAGTCGACACCGGGACAGGGGGAGACCCAGTACTTC.

This clone was recorded a few times. The rearrangement links TRBV5-4 to TRBJ2-2; maybe TRBD1 (6 bases). Germline CDR1 SGHNT, CDR2 YYREEE (reference sequence). Trimming stripped 3 bases from V and 5 bases from J, with 17 bases between. CDR3 length: 16 residues. The CDR3 nucleotides are TGTGCCAGCAGCTCCCCCGCCAGGGGTTTGACCGGGGAGCTGTTTTTT. This encodes CASSSPARGLTGELFF.

The rearrangement uses TRBV7-9 and TRBJ1-1, with a tentative D call TRBD1 (6 bases). Trimming took 5 bases from V and 3 from J, leaving 13 bases between them. The germline V gene encodes CDR1 SEHNR and CDR2 FQNEAQ (reference sequence). The CDR3 totals 14 residues. The CDR3 spells CASSQDSYHTEAFF. The CDR3 bases are TGTGCCAGCAGCCAGGACAGTTATCACACTGAAGCTTTCTTT.

This sequence joins TRBV7-9 and TRBJ2-5, with no clear D. The CDR3 runs 15 residues. Germline V gene data show CDR1 as SEHNR and CDR2 as FQNEAQ (reference sequence). Deletions cut 5 bases from V and 2 bases from J, with 15 bases between. CDR3 DNA sequence: TGTGCCAGCAGCCCCGGATCTAGAAGACAAGAGACCCAGTACTTC. Protein product: CASSPGSRRQETQYF.

This chain links TRBV5-6 with TRBJ1-2; 9 bases agree with TRBD1. Germline assignment: CDR1 SGHDT and CDR2 YYEEEE. With 10 bases clipped from V and 3 bases from J, the junction kept 16 bases outside the gene matches. This CDR3 spans 16 amino acids. The CDR3 DNA follows: TGTGCCTGCCACAGGGGGCGGTTTTCGCTTGACTATGGCTACACCTTC. Its protein product is CACHRGRFSLDYGYTF.

The chain joins TRBV18 to TRBJ2-7; 8 bases fit TRBD2. V dropped 6 bases and J dropped 3; count of bases not matched to a gene: 7. This CDR3 region has 14 residues. Germline V gene data show CDR1 as KGHSH and CDR2 as LQKENI. CDR3 sequence (DNA): TGTGCCAGCTCCCTCATCGGGACTAGCTACGAGCAGTACTTC. Translation gives CASSLIGTSYEQYF.

The V gene is TRBV10-1, the J gene TRBJ2-3; TRBD2 matches 10 bases. Trimming at V came to 5 bases and at J to 4 bases, leaving 6 bases not matched to a gene. CDR1 is WNHNN, CDR2 SYGVQD, per germline (reference sequence). The CDR3 consists of 15 residues. The CDR3 is CASSNLAGGSDTQYF. The CDR3 region has the DNA TGCGCCAGCAGTAATTTAGCGGGAGGCTCAGATACGCAGTATTTT.